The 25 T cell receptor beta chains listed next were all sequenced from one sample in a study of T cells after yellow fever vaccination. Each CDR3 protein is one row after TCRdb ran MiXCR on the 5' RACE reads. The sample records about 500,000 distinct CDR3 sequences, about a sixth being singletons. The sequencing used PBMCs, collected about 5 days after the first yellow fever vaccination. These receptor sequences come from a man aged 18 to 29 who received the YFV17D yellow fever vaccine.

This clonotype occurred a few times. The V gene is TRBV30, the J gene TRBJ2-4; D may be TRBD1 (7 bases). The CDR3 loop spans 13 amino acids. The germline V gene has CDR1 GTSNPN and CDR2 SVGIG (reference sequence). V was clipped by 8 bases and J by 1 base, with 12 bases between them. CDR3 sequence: CAMEGAAKNIQYF. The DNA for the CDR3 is TGTGCCATGGAGGGGGCGGCCAAAAACATTCAGTACTTC.

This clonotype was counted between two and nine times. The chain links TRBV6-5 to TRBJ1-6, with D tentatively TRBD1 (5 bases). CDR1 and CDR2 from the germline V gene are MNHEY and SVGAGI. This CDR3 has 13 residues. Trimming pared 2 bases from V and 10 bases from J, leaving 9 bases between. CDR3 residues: CASSYGARSPLHF. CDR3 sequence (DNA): TGTGCCAGCAGTTACGGGGCTCGGTCACCCCTCCACTTT.

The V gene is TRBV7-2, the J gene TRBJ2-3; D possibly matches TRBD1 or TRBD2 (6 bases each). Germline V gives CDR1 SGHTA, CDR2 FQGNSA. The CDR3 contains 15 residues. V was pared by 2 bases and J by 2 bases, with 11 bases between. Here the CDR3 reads CASSLSSGATDTQYF. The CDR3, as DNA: TGTGCCAGCAGCTTATCTTCGGGGGCCACAGATACGCAGTATTTT.

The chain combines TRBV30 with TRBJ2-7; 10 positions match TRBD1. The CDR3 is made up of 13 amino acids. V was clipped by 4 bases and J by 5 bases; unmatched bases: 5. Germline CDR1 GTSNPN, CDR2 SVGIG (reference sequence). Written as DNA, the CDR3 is TGTGCCTGGAACCCCGGGACAGGGGACGAGCAGTACTTC. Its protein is CAWNPGTGDEQYF.

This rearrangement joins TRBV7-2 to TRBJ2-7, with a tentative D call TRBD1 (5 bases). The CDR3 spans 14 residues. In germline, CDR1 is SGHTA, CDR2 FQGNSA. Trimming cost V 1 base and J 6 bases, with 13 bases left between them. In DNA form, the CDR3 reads TGTGCCAGCAGCTTAGTTGGGCTAGACAGCGAGCAGTACGTC. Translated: CASSLVGLDSEQYV.

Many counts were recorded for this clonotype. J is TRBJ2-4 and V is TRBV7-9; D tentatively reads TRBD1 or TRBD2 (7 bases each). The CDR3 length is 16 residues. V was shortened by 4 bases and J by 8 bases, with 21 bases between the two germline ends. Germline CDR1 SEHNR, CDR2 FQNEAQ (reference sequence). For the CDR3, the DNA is TGTGCCAGCAGCTCAGGCCAGGGGGGGCGAGTGTACATTCAGTACTTC. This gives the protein CASSSGQGGRVYIQYF.

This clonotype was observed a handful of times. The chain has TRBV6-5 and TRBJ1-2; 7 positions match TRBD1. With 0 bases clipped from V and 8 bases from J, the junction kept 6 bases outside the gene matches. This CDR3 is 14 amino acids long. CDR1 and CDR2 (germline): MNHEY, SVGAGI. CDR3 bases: TGTGCCAGCAGTTACTCCGGACAGGTGTGGGGCTACACCTTC. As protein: CASSYSGQVWGYTF.

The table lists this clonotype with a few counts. The CDR3: CASSRTRTVNEKLFF. DNA of the CDR3: TGCGCCAGCAGCCGAACGCGGACAGTTAATGAAAAACTGTTTTTT. The J gene is TRBJ1-4, the V gene TRBV4-3; a possible D gene is TRBD1 (6 bases). Germline CDR1 is LGHNA and CDR2 is YSLEER. V was cut by 4 bases and J by 4 bases, with 13 bases left in between. The CDR3 totals 15 residues.

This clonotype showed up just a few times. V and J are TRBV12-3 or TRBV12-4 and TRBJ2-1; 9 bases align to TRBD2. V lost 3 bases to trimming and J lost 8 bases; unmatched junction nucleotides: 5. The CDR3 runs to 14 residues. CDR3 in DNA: TGTGCCAGCAGTTTTCTAGCGGGGAGAGATGAGCAGTTCTTC. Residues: CASSFLAGRDEQFF.

CDR3 loop: CASSPVSGGADTQYF. CDR3 bases: TGTGCCAGCAGCCCAGTAAGCGGGGGCGCAGATACGCAGTATTTT. The chain has TRBV7-2 and TRBJ2-3; TRBD2 agrees at 8 bases. CDR3 length equals 15 residues. Germline V gene sequence: CDR1 SGHTA, CDR2 FQGNSA. The J segment lost 4 bases and the V segment lost 5 bases, leaving 8 bases of the junction unmatched. Combining the CDR3 with reference TRBV7-2 and TRBJ2-3 gives the whole variable domain GAGVSQSPSNKVTEKGKDVELRCDPISGHTALYWYRQSLGQGLEFLIYFQGNSAPDKSGLPSDRFSAERTGGSVSTLTIQRTQQEDSAVYLCASSPVSGGADTQYFGPGTRLTVL.

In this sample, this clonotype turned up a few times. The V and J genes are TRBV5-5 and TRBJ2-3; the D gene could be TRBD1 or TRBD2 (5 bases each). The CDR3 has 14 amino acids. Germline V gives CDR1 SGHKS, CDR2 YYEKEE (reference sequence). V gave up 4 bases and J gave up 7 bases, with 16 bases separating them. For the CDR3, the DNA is TGTGCCAGCAGCCTGGGGACGGGGTGGAATACGCAGTATTTT. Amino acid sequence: CASSLGTGWNTQYF. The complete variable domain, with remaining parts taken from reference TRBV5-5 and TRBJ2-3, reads DAGVTQSPTHLIKTRGQQVTLRCSPISGHKSVSWYQQVLGQGPQFIFQYYEKEERGRGNFPDRFSARQFPNYSSELNVNALLLGDSALYLCASSLGTGWNTQYFGPGTRLTVL.

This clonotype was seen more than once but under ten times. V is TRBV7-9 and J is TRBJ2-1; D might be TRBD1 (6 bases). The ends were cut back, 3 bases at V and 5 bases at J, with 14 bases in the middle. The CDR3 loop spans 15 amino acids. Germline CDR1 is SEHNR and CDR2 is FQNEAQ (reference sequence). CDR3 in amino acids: CASSLGSGVHNEQFF. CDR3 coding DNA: TGTGCCAGCAGCTTGGGGTCAGGGGTCCACAATGAGCAGTTCTTC.

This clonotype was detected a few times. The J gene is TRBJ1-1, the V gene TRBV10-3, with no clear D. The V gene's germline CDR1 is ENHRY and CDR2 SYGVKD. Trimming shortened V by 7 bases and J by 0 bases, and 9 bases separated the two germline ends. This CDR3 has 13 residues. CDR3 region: CAITGTLNTEAFF. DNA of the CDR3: TGTGCCATCACCGGAACACTGAACACTGAAGCTTTCTTT.

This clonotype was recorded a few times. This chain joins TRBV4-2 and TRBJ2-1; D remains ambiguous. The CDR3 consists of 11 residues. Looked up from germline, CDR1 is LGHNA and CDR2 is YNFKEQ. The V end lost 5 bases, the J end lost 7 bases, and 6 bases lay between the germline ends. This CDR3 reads CASSETNEQFF. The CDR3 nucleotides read TGTGCCAGCAGCGAGACTAATGAGCAGTTCTTC.

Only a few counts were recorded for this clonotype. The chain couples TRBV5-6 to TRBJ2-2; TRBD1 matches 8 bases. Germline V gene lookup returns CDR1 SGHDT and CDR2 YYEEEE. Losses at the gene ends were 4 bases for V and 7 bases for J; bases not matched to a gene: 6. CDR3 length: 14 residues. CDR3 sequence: CASSQTGASGELFF. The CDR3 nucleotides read TGTGCCAGCAGCCAGACAGGGGCGAGCGGGGAGCTGTTTTTT.

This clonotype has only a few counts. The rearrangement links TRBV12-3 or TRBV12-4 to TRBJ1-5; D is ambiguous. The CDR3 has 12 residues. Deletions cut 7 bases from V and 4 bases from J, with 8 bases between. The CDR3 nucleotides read TGTGCCAGCACCAAAGAGAATCAGCCCCAGCATTTT. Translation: CASTKENQPQHF.

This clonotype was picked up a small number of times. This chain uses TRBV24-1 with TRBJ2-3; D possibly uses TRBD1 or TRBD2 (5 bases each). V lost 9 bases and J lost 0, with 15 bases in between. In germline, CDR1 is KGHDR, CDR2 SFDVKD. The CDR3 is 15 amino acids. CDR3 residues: CATGAGAASTDTQYF. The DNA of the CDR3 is TGTGCCACCGGGGCGGGTGCCGCTAGCACAGATACGCAGTATTTT.

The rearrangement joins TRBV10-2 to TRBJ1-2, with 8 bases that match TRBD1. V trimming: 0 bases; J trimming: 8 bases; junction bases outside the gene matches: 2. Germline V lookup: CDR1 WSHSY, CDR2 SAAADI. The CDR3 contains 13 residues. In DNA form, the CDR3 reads TGCGCCAGCAGTGAGTCCAGGGGGCTAGGCTACACCTTC. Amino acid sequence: CASSESRGLGYTF.

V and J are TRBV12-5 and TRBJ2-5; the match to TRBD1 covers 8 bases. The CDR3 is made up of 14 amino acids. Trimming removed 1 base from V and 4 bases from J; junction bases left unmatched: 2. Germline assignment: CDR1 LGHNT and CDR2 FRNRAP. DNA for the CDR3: TGTGCTAGTGGTTTGGGGACAGGGATAGAGACCCAGTACTTC. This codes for CASGLGTGIETQYF.

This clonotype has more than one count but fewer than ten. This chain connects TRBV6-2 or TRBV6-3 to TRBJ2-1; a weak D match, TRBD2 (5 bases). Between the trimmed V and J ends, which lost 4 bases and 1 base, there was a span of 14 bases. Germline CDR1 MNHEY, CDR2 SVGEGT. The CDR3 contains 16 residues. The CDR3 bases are TGTGCCAGCAGTTCACACCGGACTGGGTCCTACAATGAGCAGTTCTTC. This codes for CASSSHRTGSYNEQFF.

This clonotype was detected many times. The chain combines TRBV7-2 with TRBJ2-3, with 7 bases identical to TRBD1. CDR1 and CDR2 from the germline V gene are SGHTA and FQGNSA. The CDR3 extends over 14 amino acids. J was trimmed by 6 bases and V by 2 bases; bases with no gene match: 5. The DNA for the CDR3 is TGTGCCAGCAGCTTAAGAGGGGGCGTCGATACGCAGTATTTT. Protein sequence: CASSLRGGVDTQYF.

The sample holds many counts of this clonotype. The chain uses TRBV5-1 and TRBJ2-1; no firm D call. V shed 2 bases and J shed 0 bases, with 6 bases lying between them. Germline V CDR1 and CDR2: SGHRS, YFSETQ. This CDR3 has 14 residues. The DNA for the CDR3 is TGCGCCAGCAGCTTAAGGGACTCCTACAATGAGCAGTTCTTC. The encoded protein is CASSLRDSYNEQFF.

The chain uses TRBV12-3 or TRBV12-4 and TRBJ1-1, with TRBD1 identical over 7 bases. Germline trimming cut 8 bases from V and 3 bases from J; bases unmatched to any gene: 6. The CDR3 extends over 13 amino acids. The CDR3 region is CASGFTGDTEAFF. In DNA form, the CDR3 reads TGTGCCAGCGGATTTACAGGGGACACTGAAGCTTTCTTT.

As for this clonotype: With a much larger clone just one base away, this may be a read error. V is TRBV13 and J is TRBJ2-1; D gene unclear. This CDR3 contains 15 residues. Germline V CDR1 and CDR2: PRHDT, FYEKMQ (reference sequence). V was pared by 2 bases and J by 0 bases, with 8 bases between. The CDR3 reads CASSLQESSYNEQFF. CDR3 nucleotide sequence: TGTGCCAGCAGCTTACAGGAGAGCTCCTACAATGAGCAGTTCTTC.

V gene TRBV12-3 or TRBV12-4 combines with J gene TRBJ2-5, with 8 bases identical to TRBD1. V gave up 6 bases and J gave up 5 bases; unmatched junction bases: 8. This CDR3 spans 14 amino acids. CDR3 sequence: CASSLRQGSETQYF. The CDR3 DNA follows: TGTGCCAGCAGCCTGAGACAGGGGTCGGAGACCCAGTACTTC.